The rows below give T cell receptor beta chains drawn from one sample of a study of blood T cell repertoires in COVID-19. Sequencing was performed with immunoSEQ multiplex PCR; in TCRdb, only in-frame clones are kept and a portion is missing. The table records 290,000 or so clones, roughly four fifths of them present only once. Material for sequencing was PBMCs or T cells enriched from blood (not recorded which). These receptor sequences come from a man in his forties who had been exposed to COVID-19. CDR3s include the opening cysteine and the closing phenylalanine or tryptophan. The D gene is left open where the match is weak. A clone size is listed for some rows: how often the clone was seen (once, few, many), or a class if it is expanded.

v_gene	abundance	d_gene	j_gene	CDR3nt	CDR3aa
TRBV12-5	once	TRBD2	TRBJ2-1	TGTGCTAGTGGTTTGGTACTCCTCCTAGCGGGGTACAATGAGCAGTTCTTC	CASGLVLLLAGYNEQFF
TRBV2	NA	TRBD2	TRBJ2-3	TGTGCCAGCGACGGTCGGGGGGGAACTAGCACAGATACGCAGTATTTT	CASDGRGGTSTDTQYF
TRBV18	NA	NA	TRBJ1-5	TGTGCCAGCTCACCCCCTAACCCGGGTCTGCAGCCCCAGCATTTT	CASSPPNPGLQPQHF
TRBV24-1	NA	NA	TRBJ1-2	TGTGCCACCAGTGATGAGTTTCAGGGCTATGGCTACACCTTC	CATSDEFQGYGYTF
TRBV6-5	NA	TRBD1	TRBJ1-3	TGTGCCAGCAGGTCAGGGGACAGAGGAAACACCATATATTTT	CASRSGDRGNTIYF
TRBV5-8	NA	NA	TRBJ2-7	TGTGCCAGCAGCTTGTCAACACCAGGGCAGTACTTC	CASSLSTPGQYF
TRBV29-1	NA	NA	TRBJ1-1	TGCAGCGGCAGTTGGGGGCTGGACACTGAAGCTTTCTTT	CSGSWGLDTEAFF
TRBV4-1	NA	NA	TRBJ1-4	TGCGCCAGCAGCCAATATTCAGGTTCCATAGCAACTAATGAAAAACTGTTTTTT	CASSQYSGSIATNEKLFF
TRBV9	NA	NA	TRBJ2-5	TGTGCCAGCAGCACGGGGGTATTCCAAGAGACCCAGTACTTC	CASSTGVFQETQYF
TRBV12-5	NA	TRBD1	TRBJ1-1	TGTGCTAGTGGTTTGGTCGACAGGGGCCCCGCGAGAGCTTTCTTT	CASGLVDRGPARAFF
TRBV18	NA	NA	TRBJ1-1	TGTGCCAGCTCTGTCCAGGGGCGCAACACTGAAGCTTTCTTT	CASSVQGRNTEAFF
TRBV6-6	few	NA	TRBJ1-1	TGTGCCAGCACACCGAGACAGTCCGGTTCGATTGGAGCTTTCTTT	CASTPRQSGSIGAFF
TRBV19	few	TRBD1	TRBJ1-2	TGTGCCACGGGGGACAGGGTGATCGGCTACACCTTC	CATGDRVIGYTF
TRBV14	NA	NA	TRBJ2-7	TGTGCCAGCAGCCAAGTTTTCACAGGGTACTCCTACGAGCAGTACTTC	CASSQVFTGYSYEQYF
TRBV29-1	NA	TRBD1	TRBJ1-2	TGCAGCGTTTTTGGACAGGGTTTCGACGGCTACACCTTC	CSVFGQGFDGYTF
TRBV19	few	TRBD2	TRBJ2-2	TGTGCCAGTAGTTCTAGCGGGAGAGCCAACGGGGAGCTGTTTTTT	CASSSSGRANGELFF
TRBV19	NA	NA	TRBJ1-1	TGTGCCAGTAGTATACGTCCAGGGCAGAACACTGAAGCTTTCTTT	CASSIRPGQNTEAFF
TRBV19	NA	NA	TRBJ2-1	TGTGCCAGTCGGGAATACAATGAGCAGTTCTTC	CASREYNEQFF
TRBV2	NA	NA	TRBJ1-1	TGTGCCAGCAGTAACGGACCGGGGGCTTTCTTT	CASSNGPGAFF
TRBV19	NA	TRBD2	TRBJ2-7	TGTGCCAGTAGTACACCGGGACTAGCGGAACCCAAGGGCCTCGAGCAGTACTTC	CASSTPGLAEPKGLEQYF
TRBV6-6	NA	TRBD1	TRBJ1-2	TGTGCCAGCAGTCGAACCGGGACAGGAAAAAACTATGGCTACACCTTC	CASSRTGTGKNYGYTF
TRBV10-3	few	NA	TRBJ1-2	TGTGCCACCTTATCGTATGGCTACACCTTC	CATLSYGYTF
TRBV18	NA	NA	TRBJ1-5	TGTGCCAGCTCACCCGGACGGACAGATAGTCGTTCCCAGCATTTT	CASSPGRTDSRSQHF
TRBV5-1	few	NA	TRBJ1-1	TGCGCCAGCAGTTTAGAGATAAGGGGTAACACTGAAGCTTTCTTT	CASSLEIRGNTEAFF
TRBV2	NA	TRBD2	TRBJ2-5	TGTGCCAGCAGTGACCCAAGCGGGAGCGGGGCCCAGTACTTC	CASSDPSGSGAQYF
TRBV11-2	few	NA	TRBJ2-1	TGTGCCAGCAGCTTAGGCATTTTCAGGGATGCCTACAATGAGCAGTTCTTC	CASSLGIFRDAYNEQFF
TRBV29-1	NA	NA	TRBJ1-2	TGCAGCGTTGACTCGGGCCTAGGCGGGTATGGCTACACCTTC	CSVDSGLGGYGYTF
TRBV19	NA	NA	TRBJ1-1	TGTGCCAGTAATAGTCGATCGGGCACTGAAGCTTTCTTT	CASNSRSGTEAFF
TRBV3-1/TRBV3-2	NA	TRBD1	TRBJ2-3	TGTGCCAGCAGCCAAGATGGGGTCGGGACAGGTTTTTCAAAGACAGATACGCAGTATTTT	CASSQDGVGTGFSKTDTQYF
TRBV19	NA	NA	TRBJ2-3	TGTGCCAGTAGCCCGGGGGTGGGTAGCACAGATACGCAGTATTTT	CASSPGVGSTDTQYF
TRBV4-1	NA	NA	TRBJ2-7	TGCGCCAGCAGCCAGCCCTACCCCCCCCGATACGAGCAGTACTTC	CASSQPYPPRYEQYF
TRBV7-9	NA	TRBD2	TRBJ2-1	TGTGCCAGCAGCCGAAACTATCTAGCGGGACGGTACAATGAGCAGTTCTTC	CASSRNYLAGRYNEQFF